This T cell receptor (beta chain) appears in the sequencing data of a study of early T cells in non-severe SARS-CoV-2 infection. Study-wide points: Database matching using VDJdb favored anti-spike CD8 responses, with private and CD4 specificities left missing.

In its sample, this clonotype was seen many times. Its antigen is unidentified. V was clipped by 12 bases and J by 4 bases; unmatched bases: 13. The CDR3 sequence is 16 residues long. Germline V CDR1 and CDR2: KGHDR, SFDVKD. Individual cDNA molecules received unique molecular identifiers during library preparation. Each CDR3 protein is one row after TCRdb ran MiXCR on the 5' RACE reads. The data hold some 64,000 distinct CDR3 sequences, with approximately 13% observed a single time. The sequencing input was whole blood. V gene TRBV24-1 combines with J gene TRBJ2-5; 13 positions agree with TRBD2. The receptor's source is an adult who was a healthcare worker with PCR-confirmed SARS-CoV-2 infection or an uninfected control (not recorded which). CDR3 in amino acids: CAPGGTSGKARETQYF. Written as DNA, the CDR3 is TGTGCCCCGGGGGGGACTAGCGGGAAGGCTCGAGAGACCCAGTACTTC.